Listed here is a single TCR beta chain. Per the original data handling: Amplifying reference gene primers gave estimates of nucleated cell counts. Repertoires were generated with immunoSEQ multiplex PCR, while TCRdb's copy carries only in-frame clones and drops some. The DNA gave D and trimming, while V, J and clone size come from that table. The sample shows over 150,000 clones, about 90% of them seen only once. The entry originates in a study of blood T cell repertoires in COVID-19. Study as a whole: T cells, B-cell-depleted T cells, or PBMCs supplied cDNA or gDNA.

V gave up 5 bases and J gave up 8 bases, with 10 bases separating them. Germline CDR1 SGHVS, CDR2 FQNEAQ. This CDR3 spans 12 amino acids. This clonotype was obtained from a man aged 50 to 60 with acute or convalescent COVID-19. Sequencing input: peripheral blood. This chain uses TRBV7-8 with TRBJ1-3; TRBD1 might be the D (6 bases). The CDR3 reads CASSPDRYTIYF. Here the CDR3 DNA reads TGTGCCAGCAGCCCCGACAGGTACACCATATATTTT.